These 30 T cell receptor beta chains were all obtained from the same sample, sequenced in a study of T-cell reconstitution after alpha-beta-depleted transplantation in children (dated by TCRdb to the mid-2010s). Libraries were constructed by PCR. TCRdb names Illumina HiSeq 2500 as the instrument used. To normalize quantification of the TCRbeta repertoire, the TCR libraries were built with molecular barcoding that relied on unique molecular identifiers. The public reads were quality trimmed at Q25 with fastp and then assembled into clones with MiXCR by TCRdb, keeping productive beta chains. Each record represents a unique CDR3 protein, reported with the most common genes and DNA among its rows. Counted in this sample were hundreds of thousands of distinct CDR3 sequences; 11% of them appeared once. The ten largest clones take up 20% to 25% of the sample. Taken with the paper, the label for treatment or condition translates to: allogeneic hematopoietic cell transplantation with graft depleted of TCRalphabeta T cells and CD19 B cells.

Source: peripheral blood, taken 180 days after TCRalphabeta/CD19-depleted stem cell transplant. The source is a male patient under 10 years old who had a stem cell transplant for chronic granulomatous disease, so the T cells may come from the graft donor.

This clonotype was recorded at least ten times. The CDR3 coding sequence is TGCGCCAGCAGCCGCTTTGACCAGGGGGCCCACGAGCAGTACTTC. This sequence encodes CASSRFDQGAHEQYF. J is TRBJ2-7 and V is TRBV4-1; 8 nucleotides line up with TRBD1. CDR1 and CDR2 (germline): MGHRA, YSYEKL. This CDR3 region has 15 residues. V gave up 4 bases and J gave up 5 bases; unmatched junction bases: 10.

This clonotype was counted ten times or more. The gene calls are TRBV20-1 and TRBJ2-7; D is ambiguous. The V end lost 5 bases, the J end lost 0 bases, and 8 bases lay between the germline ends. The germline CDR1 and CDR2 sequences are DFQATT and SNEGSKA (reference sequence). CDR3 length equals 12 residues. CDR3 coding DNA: TGCAGTGCTGAACTACTCTCCTACGAGCAGTACTTC. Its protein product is CSAELLSYEQYF.

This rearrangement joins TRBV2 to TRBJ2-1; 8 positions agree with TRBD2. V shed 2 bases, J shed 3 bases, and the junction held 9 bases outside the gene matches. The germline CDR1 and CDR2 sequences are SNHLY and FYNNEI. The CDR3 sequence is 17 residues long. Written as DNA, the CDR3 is TGTGCCAGCAGTGAAAAAGGACGCGGGGGGTACTACAATGAGCAGTTCTTC. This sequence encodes CASSEKGRGGYYNEQFF.

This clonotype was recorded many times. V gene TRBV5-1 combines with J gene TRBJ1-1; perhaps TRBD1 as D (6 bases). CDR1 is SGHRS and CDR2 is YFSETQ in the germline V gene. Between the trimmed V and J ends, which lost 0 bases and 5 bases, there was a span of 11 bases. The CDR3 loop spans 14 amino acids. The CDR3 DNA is TGCGCCAGCAGCTTGGGGCACAGGGTGACTGAAGCTTTCTTT. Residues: CASSLGHRVTEAFF.

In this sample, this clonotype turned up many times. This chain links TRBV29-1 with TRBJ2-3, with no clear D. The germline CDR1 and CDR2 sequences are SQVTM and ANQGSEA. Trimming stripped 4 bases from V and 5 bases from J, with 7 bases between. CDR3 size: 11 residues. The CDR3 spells CSVARKDTQYF. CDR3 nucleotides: TGCAGCGTTGCCAGGAAAGATACGCAGTATTTT.

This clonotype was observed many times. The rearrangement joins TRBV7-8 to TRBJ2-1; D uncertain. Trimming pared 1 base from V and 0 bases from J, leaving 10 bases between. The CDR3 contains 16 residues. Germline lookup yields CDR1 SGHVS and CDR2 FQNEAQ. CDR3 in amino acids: CASSLGTVSSYNEQFF. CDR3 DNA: TGTGCCAGCAGCTTAGGGACGGTTAGCTCCTACAATGAGCAGTTCTTC.

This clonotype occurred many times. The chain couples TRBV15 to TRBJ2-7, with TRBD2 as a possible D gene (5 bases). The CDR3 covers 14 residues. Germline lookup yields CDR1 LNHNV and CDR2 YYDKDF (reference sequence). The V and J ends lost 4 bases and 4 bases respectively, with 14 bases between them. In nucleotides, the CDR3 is TGTGCCACCAGCATTAACTTCCCGGGATACGAGCAGTACTTC. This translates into CATSINFPGYEQYF.

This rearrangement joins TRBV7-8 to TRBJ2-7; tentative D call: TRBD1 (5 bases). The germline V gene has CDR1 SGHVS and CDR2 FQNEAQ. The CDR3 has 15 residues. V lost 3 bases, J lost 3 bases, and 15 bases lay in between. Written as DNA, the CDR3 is TGTGCCAGCAGCTTTAAACGGACACCATTCTACGAGCAGTACTTC. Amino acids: CASSFKRTPFYEQYF.

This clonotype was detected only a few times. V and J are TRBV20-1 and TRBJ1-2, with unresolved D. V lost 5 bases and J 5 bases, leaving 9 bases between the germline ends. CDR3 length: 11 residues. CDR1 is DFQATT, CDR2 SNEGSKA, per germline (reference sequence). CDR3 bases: TGCAGTGCTGATCGGGAGTATGGCTACACCTTC. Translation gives CSADREYGYTF.

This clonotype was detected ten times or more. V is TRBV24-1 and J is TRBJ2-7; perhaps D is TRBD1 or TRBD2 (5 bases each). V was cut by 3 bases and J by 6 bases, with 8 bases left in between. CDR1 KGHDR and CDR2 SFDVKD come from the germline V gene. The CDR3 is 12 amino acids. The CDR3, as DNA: TGTGCCACCAGTGATAGTGGGGGCGAGCAGTACTTC. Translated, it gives CATSDSGGEQYF.

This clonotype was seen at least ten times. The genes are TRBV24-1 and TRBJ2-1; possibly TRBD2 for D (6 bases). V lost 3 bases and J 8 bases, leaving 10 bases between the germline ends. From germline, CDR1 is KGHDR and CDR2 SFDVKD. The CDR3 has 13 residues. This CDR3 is CATSDPGLDEQFF. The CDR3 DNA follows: TGTGCCACCAGTGATCCGGGACTGGATGAGCAGTTCTTC.

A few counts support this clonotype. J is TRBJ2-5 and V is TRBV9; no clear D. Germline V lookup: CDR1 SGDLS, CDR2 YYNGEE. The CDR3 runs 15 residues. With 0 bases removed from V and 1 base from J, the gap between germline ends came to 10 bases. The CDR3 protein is CASSVAGRTQETQYF. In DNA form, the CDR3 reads TGTGCCAGCAGCGTAGCGGGCAGAACCCAAGAGACCCAGTACTTC.

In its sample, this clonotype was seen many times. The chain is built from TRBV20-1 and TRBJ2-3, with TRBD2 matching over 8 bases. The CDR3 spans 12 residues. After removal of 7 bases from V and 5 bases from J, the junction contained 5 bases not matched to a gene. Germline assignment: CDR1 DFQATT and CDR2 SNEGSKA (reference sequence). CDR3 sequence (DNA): TGCAGTGGGGGACTAGGGAGAGATACGCAGTATTTT. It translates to CSGGLGRDTQYF.

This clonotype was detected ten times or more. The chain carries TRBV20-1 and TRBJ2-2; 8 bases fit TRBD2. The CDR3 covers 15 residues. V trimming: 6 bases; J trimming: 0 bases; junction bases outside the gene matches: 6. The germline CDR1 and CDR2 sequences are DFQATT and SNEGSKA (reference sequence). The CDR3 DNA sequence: TGCAGTGCCCCCCGGGGGGGAACGAACACCGGGGAGCTGTTTTTT. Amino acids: CSAPRGGTNTGELFF.

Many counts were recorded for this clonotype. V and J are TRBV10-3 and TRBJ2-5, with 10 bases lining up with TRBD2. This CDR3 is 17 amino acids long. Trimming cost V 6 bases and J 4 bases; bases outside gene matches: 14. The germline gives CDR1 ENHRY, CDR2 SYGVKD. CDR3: CAISQLAGAIFGETQYF. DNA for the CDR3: TGTGCCATCAGCCAGCTAGCGGGAGCGATTTTTGGAGAGACCCAGTACTTC.

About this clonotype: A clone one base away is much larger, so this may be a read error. The CDR3 region has the DNA TGTGCCAGCAGCGCACCGAGAAAACCGGAAAAACTGCTTTTT. This translates into CASSAPRKPEKLLF. The gene calls are TRBV9 and TRBJ1-4; no definite D call. Germline values: CDR1 SGDLS, CDR2 YYNGEE. The CDR3 is 14 residues long.

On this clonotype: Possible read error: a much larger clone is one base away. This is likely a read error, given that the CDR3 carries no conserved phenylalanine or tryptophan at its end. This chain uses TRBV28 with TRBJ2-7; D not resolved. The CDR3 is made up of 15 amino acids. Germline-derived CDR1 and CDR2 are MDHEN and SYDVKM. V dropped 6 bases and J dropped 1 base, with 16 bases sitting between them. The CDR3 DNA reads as TGTGCCAGCAGCCTCCGGCGGCAGACTTCCTACGAGCAGTACTCC. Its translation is CASSLRRQTSYEQYS.

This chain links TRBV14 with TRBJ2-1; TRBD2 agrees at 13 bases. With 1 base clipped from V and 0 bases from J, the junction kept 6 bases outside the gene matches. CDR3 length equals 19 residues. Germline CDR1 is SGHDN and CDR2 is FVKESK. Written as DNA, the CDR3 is TGTGCCAGCAGCCAAGTATTGACTAGCGGGAGGATCTCCTACAATGAGCAGTTCTTC. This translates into CASSQVLTSGRISYNEQFF.

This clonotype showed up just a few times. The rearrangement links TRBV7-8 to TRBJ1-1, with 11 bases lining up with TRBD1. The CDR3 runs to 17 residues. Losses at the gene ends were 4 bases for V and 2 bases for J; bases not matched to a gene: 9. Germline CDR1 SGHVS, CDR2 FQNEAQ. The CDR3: CASSYWTGGILNTEAFF. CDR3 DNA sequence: TGTGCCAGCAGCTACTGGACAGGGGGCATTTTAAACACTGAAGCTTTCTTT.

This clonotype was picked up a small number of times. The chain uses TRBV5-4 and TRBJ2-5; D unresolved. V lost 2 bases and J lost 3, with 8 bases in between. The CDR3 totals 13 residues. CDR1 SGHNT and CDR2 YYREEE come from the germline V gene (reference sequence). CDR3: CASSFLVEETQYF. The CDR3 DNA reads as TGTGCCAGCAGCTTCCTAGTGGAAGAGACCCAGTACTTC.

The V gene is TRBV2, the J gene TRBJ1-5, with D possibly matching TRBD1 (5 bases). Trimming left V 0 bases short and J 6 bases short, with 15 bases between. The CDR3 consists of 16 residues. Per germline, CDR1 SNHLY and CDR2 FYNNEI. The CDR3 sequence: CASSEAQPGSPQPQHF. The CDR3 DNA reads TGTGCCAGCAGTGAAGCGCAACCAGGGTCCCCTCAGCCCCAGCATTTT.

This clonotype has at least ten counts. In nucleotides, the CDR3 is TGCGCCAGCAGCCAAGGGCAGGGGAGCGGGGGGTACAATGAGCAGTTCTTC. This translates into CASSQGQGSGGYNEQFF. The rearrangement joins TRBV4-1 to TRBJ2-1, with 9 bases aligning to TRBD2. V dropped 1 base and J dropped 4; count of bases not matched to a gene: 8. The CDR3 has 17 amino acids. CDR1 is MGHRA, CDR2 YSYEKL, per germline.

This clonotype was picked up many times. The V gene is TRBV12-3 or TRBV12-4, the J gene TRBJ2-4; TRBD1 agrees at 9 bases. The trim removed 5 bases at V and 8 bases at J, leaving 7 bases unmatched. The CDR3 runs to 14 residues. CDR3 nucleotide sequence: TGTGCCAGCAGTCCGGGACAGGGCGTTGACATTCAGTACTTC. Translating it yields CASSPGQGVDIQYF.

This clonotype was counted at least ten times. The DNA of the CDR3 is TGTGCCAGCAGCTTAGATGGGACAGGGAAAAACATTCAGTACTTC. Protein: CASSLDGTGKNIQYF. The J gene is TRBJ2-4, the V gene TRBV11-2; TRBD1 matches at 9 bases. This CDR3 has 15 residues. V lost 0 bases to trimming and J lost 4 bases; unmatched junction nucleotides: 1. Germline lookup yields CDR1 SGHAT and CDR2 FQNNGV.

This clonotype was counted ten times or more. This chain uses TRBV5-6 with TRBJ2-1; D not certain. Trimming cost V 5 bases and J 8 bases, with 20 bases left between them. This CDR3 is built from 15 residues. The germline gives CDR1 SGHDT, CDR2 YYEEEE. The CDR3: CASRRIYLGPHEQFF. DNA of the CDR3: TGTGCCAGCAGGCGGATTTATTTGGGCCCGCATGAGCAGTTCTTC.

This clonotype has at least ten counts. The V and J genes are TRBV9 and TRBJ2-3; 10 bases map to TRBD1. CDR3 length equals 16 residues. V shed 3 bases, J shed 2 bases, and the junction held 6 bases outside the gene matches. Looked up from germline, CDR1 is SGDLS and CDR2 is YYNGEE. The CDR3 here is CASSAGGTGVTDTQYF. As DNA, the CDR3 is TGTGCCAGCAGCGCCGGGGGGACAGGGGTCACAGATACGCAGTATTTT. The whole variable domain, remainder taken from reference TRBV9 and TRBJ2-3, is DSGVTQTPKHLITATGQRVTLRCSPRSGDLSVYWYQQSLDQGLQFLIQYYNGEERAKGNILERFSAQQFPDLHSELNLSSLELGDSALYFCASSAGGTGVTDTQYFGPGTRLTVL.

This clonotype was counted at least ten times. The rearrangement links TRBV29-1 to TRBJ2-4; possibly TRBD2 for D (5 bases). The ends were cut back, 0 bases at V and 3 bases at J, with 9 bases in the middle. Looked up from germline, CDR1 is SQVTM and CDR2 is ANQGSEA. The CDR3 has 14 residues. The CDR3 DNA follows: TGCAGCGTTGAAGATCGGGGATACAAAAACATTCAGTACTTC. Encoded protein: CSVEDRGYKNIQYF.

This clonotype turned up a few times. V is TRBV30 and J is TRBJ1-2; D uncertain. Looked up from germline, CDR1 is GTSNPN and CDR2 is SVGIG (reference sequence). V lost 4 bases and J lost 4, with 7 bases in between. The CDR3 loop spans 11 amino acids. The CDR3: CAWNSGYGYTF. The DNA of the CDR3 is TGTGCCTGGAATTCGGGCTATGGCTACACCTTC.

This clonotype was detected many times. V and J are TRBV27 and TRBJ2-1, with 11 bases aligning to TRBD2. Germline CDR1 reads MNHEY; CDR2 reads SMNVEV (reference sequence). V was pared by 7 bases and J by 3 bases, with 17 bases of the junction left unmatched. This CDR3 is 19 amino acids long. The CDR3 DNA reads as TGTGCCAGCAACTCTCATACCGGGACTAGCGGCCTATTCTACAATGAGCAGTTCTTC. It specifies CASNSHTGTSGLFYNEQFF.

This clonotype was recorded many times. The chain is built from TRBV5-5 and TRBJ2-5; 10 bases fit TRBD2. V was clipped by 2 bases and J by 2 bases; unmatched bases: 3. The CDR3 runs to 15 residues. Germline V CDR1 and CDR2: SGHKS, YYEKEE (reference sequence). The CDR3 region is CASSLAGGPQETQYF. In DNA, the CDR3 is TGTGCCAGCAGCTTAGCGGGGGGGCCGCAAGAGACCCAGTACTTC.